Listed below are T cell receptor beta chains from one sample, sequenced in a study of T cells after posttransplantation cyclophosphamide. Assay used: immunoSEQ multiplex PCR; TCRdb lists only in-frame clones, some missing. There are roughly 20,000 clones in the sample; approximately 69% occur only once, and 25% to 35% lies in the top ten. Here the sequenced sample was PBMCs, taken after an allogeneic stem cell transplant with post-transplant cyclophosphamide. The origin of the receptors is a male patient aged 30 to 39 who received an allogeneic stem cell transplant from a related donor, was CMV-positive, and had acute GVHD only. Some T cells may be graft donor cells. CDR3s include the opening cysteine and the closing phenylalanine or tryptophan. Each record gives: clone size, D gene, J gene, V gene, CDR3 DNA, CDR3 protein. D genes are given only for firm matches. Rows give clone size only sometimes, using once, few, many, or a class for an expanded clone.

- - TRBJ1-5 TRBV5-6 TGTGCCAGCAGTCTGGCTGGGGCTAGCAATCAGCCCCAGCATTTT CASSLAGASNQPQHF
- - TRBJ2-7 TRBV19 TGTGCCAGTAGTATATATTCCGGAGGGGGCGCGGACGAGCAGTACTTC CASSIYSGGGADEQYF
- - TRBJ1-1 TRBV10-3 TGTGCCATCACCTCGGCCCAACAGGGTGAAGCTTTCTTT CAITSAQQGEAFF
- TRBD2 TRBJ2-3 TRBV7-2 TGTGCCAGCAGCTTTAGCGCTAGCGGGGGCACAGATACGCAGTATTTT CASSFSASGGTDTQYF
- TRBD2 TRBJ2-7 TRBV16 TGTGCCAGCAGCCTTACTAGCGACTCCTACGAGCAGTACTTC CASSLTSDSYEQYF
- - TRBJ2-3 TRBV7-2 TGTGCCAGCAGACCCCACCGTGGAGTTATACCTAGCACAGATACGCAGTATTTT CASRPHRGVIPSTDTQYF
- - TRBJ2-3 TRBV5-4 TGTGCCAGCAGACGCGACAGTAATACGCAGTATTTT CASRRDSNTQYF
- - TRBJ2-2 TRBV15 TGTGCCACCAGCAGAGATCGGCAGGTTGGCGGGGAGCTGTTTTTT CATSRDRQVGGELFF
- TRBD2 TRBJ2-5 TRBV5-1 TGCGCCAGCAGCCCCGGACTAGCGGGGATGGAGACCCAGTACTTC CASSPGLAGMETQYF
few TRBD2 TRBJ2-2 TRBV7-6 TGTGCCAGCAGCTTTGGACCTAGCGGGGATAGCGGGGAGCTGTTTTTT CASSFGPSGDSGELFF
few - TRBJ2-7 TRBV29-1 TGCAGCGCCGTCGTTTGGGGGGGGCACGAGCAGTACTTC CSAVVWGGHEQYF
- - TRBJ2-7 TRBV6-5 TGTGCCAGCCGAGGGAGGATCGGCGGCCACGAGCAGTACTTC CASRGRIGGHEQYF
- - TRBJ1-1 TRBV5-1 TGCGCCAGCAGCCAAACACAGGGCAACACTGAAGCTTTCTTT CASSQTQGNTEAFF
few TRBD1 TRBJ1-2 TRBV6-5 TGTGCCAGCAGGGACAGGGGGCGCGGCTACACCTTC CASRDRGRGYTF
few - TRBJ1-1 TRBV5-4 TGTGCCAGCAGCTCAAGCCCGTTCACTGAAGCTTTCTTT CASSSSPFTEAFF
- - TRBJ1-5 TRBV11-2 TGTGCCAGCAGCTTAGGGAGGGGGCCCCAGCATTTT CASSLGRGPQHF